The 5 T cell receptor beta chains listed next were all sequenced from one sample in a study of T cells after yellow fever vaccination. TCRdb re-derived calls from the 5' RACE reads in MiXCR, one entry per CDR3 protein. Here the sample spans 200,000 to 300,000 distinct CDR3 sequences, roughly 4% being singletons. The specimen was PBMCs, collected 15 days after the yellow fever booster vaccination. The receptors stem from a man aged 18 to 30 who received the YFV17D yellow fever vaccine.

This clonotype was recorded at least ten times. The genes are TRBV30 and TRBJ1-1, with 8 bases aligning to TRBD1. J was trimmed by 5 bases and V by 5 bases; bases with no gene match: 7. This CDR3 is 13 amino acids long. Germline assignment: CDR1 GTSNPN and CDR2 SVGIG (reference sequence). CDR3 sequence reads: CAWGDRGLTEAFF. The CDR3 DNA reads TGTGCCTGGGGAGACAGGGGATTGACTGAAGCTTTCTTT.

This clonotype was recorded at least ten times. The rearrangement uses TRBV3-1 and TRBJ2-7, with D perhaps matching TRBD2 (5 bases). Germline CDR1 and CDR2: LGHDT and YNNKEL (reference sequence). The germline V and J ends were trimmed by 0 bases and 3 bases, with 18 bases remaining between them. The CDR3 runs 17 residues. The CDR3 nucleotides read TGTGCCAGCAGCCAAGATCTTTTTGGACTGGCTATCTACGAGCAGTACTTC. Translating gives CASSQDLFGLAIYEQYF.

This clonotype was counted many times. The V and J genes are TRBV6-6 and TRBJ2-1; 8 bases fit TRBD2. Germline V gene sequence: CDR1 MNHNY, CDR2 SVGAGI (reference sequence). The CDR3 has 16 amino acids. J was trimmed by 5 bases and V by 6 bases; bases with no gene match: 12. The CDR3 reads CASSPSRAGADNEQFF. The DNA for the CDR3 is TGTGCCAGCAGCCCCTCGAGAGCGGGGGCCGACAATGAGCAGTTCTTC.

This clonotype was seen repeatedly, ten times or more. The rearrangement links TRBV9 to TRBJ2-5; no definite D call. The V end was cut by 3 bases, the J end by 5 bases, with 11 bases between. The CDR3 is made up of 13 amino acids. Germline V gene lookup returns CDR1 SGDLS and CDR2 YYNGEE. Here the CDR3 reads CASSAQDWETQYF. As DNA, the CDR3 is TGTGCCAGCAGCGCCCAGGATTGGGAGACCCAGTACTTC.

This clonotype has ten or more counts. The V and J genes are TRBV7-6 and TRBJ1-4; D not resolved. The V and J ends lost 2 bases and 8 bases respectively, with 21 bases between them. There are 17 residues in the CDR3. Germline CDR1 is SGHVS and CDR2 is FNYEAQ. DNA for the CDR3: TGTGCCAGCAGCTTAATTGCCGGGATCGGGCGTGGGGAAAAACTGTTTTTT. This codes for CASSLIAGIGRGEKLFF.